The present T cell receptor beta chain was sequenced within a study of response to subunit inactivated influenza vaccine. Each CDR3 protein is one row after TCRdb ran MiXCR on the RT-PCR reads. The sample carries under 200,000 distinct CDR3 sequences, 12% recorded once. V dropped 8 bases and J dropped 7 bases, with 12 bases sitting between them. Germline V gene lookup returns CDR1 MNHEY and CDR2 SMNVEV (reference sequence). The CDR3 consists of 12 residues. The same sample was also studied in work on T cells expressing NK-cell markers. That report adds: With UMIs, 5'RACE template switching was used to make TCR beta cDNA. The study drew TCR beta repertoires from sorted CD3+CD56+NKG2C+, CD3+CD56+NKG2C- and CD3+CD56-NKG2C+ T cells.

The rearrangement links TRBV27 to TRBJ2-1; possibly TRBD1 for D (6 bases). Here the sequenced sample was CD8+ T cells sorted from PBMCs, taken 11 to 12 days after vaccination. The TCR comes from a man aged 50 to 59 who received an inactivated influenza vaccine. The CDR3 loop is CASLGAPNEQFF. CDR3 DNA: TGTGCCAGCCTGGGGGCCCCAAATGAGCAGTTCTTC.